This TCR beta chain stems from a study of blood T cells in healthy people across ages. V lost 6 bases and J lost 5, with 18 bases in between. The CDR3 contains 15 residues. This clonotype turned up a few times. Combining a sample-barcoded 5' primer with a J-beta primer mix, a second PCR ran for roughly 6 to 12 cycles. A template-switch adaptor containing 12 random nucleotides labeled each cDNA molecule. TCRdb redid the calling of the 5' RACE reads with MiXCR, one entry per CDR3 protein. The sample has 1.5 million to 2 million distinct CDR3 sequences; around half are singletons. The genes are TRBV12-3 or TRBV12-4 and TRBJ2-3; D could derive from TRBD1 or TRBD2 (5 bases each). The sample comprised blood. The origin of this receptor is a woman aged 40 to 50 in good health. DNA for the CDR3: TGTGCCAGCAGCCGAAGGGGTAGCGCGGGAGATACGCAGTATTTT. This encodes CASSRRGSAGDTQYF.